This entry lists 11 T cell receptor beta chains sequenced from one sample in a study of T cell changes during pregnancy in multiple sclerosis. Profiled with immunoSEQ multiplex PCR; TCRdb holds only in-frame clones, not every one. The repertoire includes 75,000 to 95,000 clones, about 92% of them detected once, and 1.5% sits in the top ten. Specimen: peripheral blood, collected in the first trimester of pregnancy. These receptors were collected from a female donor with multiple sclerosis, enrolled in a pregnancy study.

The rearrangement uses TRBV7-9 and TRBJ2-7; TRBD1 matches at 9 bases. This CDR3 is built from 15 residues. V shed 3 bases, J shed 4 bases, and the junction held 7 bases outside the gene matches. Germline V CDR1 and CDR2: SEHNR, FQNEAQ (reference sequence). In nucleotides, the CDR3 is TGTGCCAGCAGCTTCCCGGGACAGGGTGGTTACGAGCAGTACTTC. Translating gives CASSFPGQGGYEQYF.

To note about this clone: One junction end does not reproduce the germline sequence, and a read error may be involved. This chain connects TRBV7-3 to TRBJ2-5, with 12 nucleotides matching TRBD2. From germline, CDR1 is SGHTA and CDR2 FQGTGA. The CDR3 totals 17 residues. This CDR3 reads CASSVTPSGRAGGTQYF. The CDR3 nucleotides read TGTGCCAGCAGCGTAACTCCTAGCGGGAGGGCCGGTGGGACCCAGTACTTC.

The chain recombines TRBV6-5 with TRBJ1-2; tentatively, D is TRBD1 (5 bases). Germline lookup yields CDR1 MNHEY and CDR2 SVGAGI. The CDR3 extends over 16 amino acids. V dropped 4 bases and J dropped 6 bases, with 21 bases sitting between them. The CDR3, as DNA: TGTGCCAGCAGTTCCTTGACAGTTCCGGGTCAGGATGGCTACACCTTC. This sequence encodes CASSSLTVPGQDGYTF.

CDR3 in DNA: TGTGCCAGCAGCTTAGGCGACAGGGGCTATAGCAATCAGCCCCAGCATTTT. Translated, it gives CASSLGDRGYSNQPQHF. The chain joins TRBV5-5 to TRBJ1-5, with 8 bases that match TRBD1. Germline V lookup: CDR1 SGHKS, CDR2 YYEKEE (reference sequence). This CDR3 contains 17 residues. V was clipped by 2 bases and J by 0 bases; unmatched bases: 7.

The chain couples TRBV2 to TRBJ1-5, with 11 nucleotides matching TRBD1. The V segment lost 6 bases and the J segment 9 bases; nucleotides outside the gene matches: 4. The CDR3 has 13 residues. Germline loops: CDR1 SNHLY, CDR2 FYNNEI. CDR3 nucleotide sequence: TGTGCCAGCAGGGGGACAGGGGGATCGCCCCAGCATTTT. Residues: CASRGTGGSPQHF.

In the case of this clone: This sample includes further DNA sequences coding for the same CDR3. CDR3 loop: CASSVGGTGLPYEQYF. CDR3 nucleotides: TGTGCCAGCAGCGTTGGGGGGACTGGCCTCCCCTACGAGCAGTACTTC. The rearrangement joins TRBV9 to TRBJ2-7; perhaps TRBD2 as D (6 bases). The germline V gene has CDR1 SGDLS and CDR2 YYNGEE. V lost 2 bases and J 2 bases, leaving 17 bases between the germline ends. The CDR3 extends over 16 amino acids. The full variable domain, completed using reference TRBV9 and TRBJ2-7, is DSGVTQTPKHLITATGQRVTLRCSPRSGDLSVYWYQQSLDQGLQFLIQYYNGEERAKGNILERFSAQQFPDLHSELNLSSLELGDSALYFCASSVGGTGLPYEQYFGPGTRLTVT.

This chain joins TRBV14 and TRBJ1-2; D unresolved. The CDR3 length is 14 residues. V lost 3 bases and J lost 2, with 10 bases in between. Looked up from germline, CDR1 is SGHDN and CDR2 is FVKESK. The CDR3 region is CASSHVGRNYGYTF. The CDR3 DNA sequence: TGTGCCAGCAGCCACGTCGGCAGGAACTATGGCTACACCTTC. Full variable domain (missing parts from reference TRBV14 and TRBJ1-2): EAGVTQFPSHSVIEKGQTVTLRCDPISGHDNLYWYRRVMGKEIKFLLHFVKESKQDESGMPNNRFLAERTGGTYSTLKVQPAELEDSGVYFCASSHVGRNYGYTFGSGTRLTVV.

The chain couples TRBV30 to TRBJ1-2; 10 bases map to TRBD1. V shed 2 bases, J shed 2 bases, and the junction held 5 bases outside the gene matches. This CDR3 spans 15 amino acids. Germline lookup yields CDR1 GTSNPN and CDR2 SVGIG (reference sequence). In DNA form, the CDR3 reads TGTGCCTGGAGTAGACAGGGGGCGTTGAACTATGGCTACACCTTC. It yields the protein CAWSRQGALNYGYTF.

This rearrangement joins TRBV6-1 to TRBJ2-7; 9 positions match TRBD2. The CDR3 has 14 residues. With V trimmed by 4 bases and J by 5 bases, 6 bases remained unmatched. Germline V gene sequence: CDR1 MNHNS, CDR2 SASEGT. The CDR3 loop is CASSVGTSSHEQYF. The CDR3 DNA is TGTGCCAGCAGTGTTGGGACTAGCTCTCACGAGCAGTACTTC.

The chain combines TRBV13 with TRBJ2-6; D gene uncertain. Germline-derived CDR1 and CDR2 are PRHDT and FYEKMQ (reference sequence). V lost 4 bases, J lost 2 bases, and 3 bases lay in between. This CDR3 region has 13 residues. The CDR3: CASSSTGANVLTF. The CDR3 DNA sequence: TGTGCCAGCAGCTCAACTGGGGCCAACGTCCTGACTTTC.

Here the CDR3 DNA reads TGTGCCAGTAGTCCACCCGGGACAGGGAACACCGGGGAGCTGTTTTTT. Translating it yields CASSPPGTGNTGELFF. This rearrangement joins TRBV19 to TRBJ2-2; 8 bases match TRBD1. The germline V gene encodes CDR1 LNHDA and CDR2 SQIVND (reference sequence). The CDR3 extends over 16 amino acids. With 5 bases clipped from V and 1 base from J, the junction kept 6 bases outside the gene matches.